The clone carrying this T cell receptor beta chain was recorded a few times. The antigen remains unidentified. The data were taken from a study of T cells in Graves' hyperthyroidism and ophthalmopathy. General observations from the study: Separation of ophthalmopathy from stable hyperthyroidism was achieved by a 13 V-J model. Blood shared most expanded thyroid clonotypes above 0.001.

Reasons for excluding patients were uncontrolled infection, other autoimmune disease, pregnancy or lactation. The PBMCs had their origin in roughly 10 ml of fresh peripheral blood. The source material, RNA transcripts, was used to amplify TCR beta CDR3 regions. An initial round of RT-PCR targeting the TCR CDR3 relied on the HTBI primer set. One entry per CDR3 protein results from TCRdb running MiXCR on the multiplex PCR reads. The sample lists approximately 610,000 distinct CDR3 sequences, around 15% seen once, with 4% to 5.5% in the top ten. Germline V gives CDR1 SGHAT, CDR2 FQDESV (reference sequence). Trimming shortened V by 3 bases and J by 2 bases, and 16 bases separated the two germline ends. The CDR3 covers 17 residues.

V is TRBV11-1 and J is TRBJ2-2; tentatively, D is TRBD1 (5 bases). Sequenced sample: blood. This TCR was recovered from a woman in her thirties or forties with Graves' ophthalmopathy. CDR3 in amino acids: CASSFPAGAENTGELFF. In DNA, the CDR3 is TGTGCCAGCAGCTTCCCCGCTGGGGCGGAAAACACCGGGGAGCTGTTTTTT.